This TCR beta chain was captured in a study of regulatory T cells in long-lasting Graves disease. Germline values: CDR1 MDHEN, CDR2 SYDVKM. The CDR3 covers 15 residues. The junction had 7 bases not matched to a gene; V was cut back by 6 bases and J by 3 bases. Study-wide points: Shared public clonotypes totalled 2,741 in persistent patients, compared with some 920 in new patients.

This clonotype appeared many times. Its antigen is not identified. Regarding time point: persistent/refractory GD, antithyroid drugs over 5 years with positive TRAb. The TCR library was made from RNA that had been extracted from PBMCs in TRIzol. Researchers made TCR beta libraries by using iRepertoire HTBI primers and running Arm-PCR on CDR3 regions. Using its own MiXCR run on the multiplex PCR reads, TCRdb lists one record per CDR3 protein. The table records about 290,000 distinct CDR3 sequences, 22% of them present only once. The J gene is TRBJ2-7, the V gene TRBV28; 11 nucleotides agree with TRBD2. The sample consisted of peripheral blood mononuclear cells (PBMCs), taken when the disease was refractory, from a patient treated with antithyroid drugs. The sequence derives from a female donor with Graves disease. The CDR3 here is CASRGLGTSGYEQYF. The CDR3 DNA is TGTGCCAGCAGGGGTCTTGGGACTAGCGGCTACGAGCAGTACTTC. The full variable domain, in which reference TRBV28 and TRBJ2-7 provide the parts outside the CDR3, is DVKVTQSSRYLVKRTGEKVFLECVQDMDHENMFWYRQDPGLGLRLIYFSYDVKMKEKGDIPEGYSVSREKKERFSLILESASTNQTSMYLCASRGLGTSGYEQYFGPGTRLTVT.